The clone carrying this TCR beta chain is a singleton in its sample. V dropped 5 bases and J dropped 4; count of bases not matched to a gene: 10. The germline V gene has CDR1 MDHEN and CDR2 SYDVKM. The CDR3 has 16 residues. The data stem from a study of blood T cell repertoires in COVID-19. Study at large: Acute and convalescent COVID-19 specimens originated in the United States, Italy and Spain.

Authors' processing steps: Amplifying reference gene primers gave estimates of nucleated cell counts. The repertoire was sequenced with immunoSEQ multiplex PCR; TCRdb's copy has only in-frame clones and lacks some. That table furnishes V, J and clone size, whereas the DNA furnished D and trimming. The sample yields 350,000 to 400,000 clones, roughly 89% seen once. The V call is TRBV28, the J call TRBJ1-4, with TRBD1 identical over 7 bases. The sequence derives from a man in his late teens or twenties with active or convalescent COVID-19. The sequencing sample was made of peripheral blood. The CDR3 coding sequence is TGTGCCAGCAGTCGCGGGACAGCCCTGATTAATGAAAAACTGTTTTTT. It yields the protein CASSRGTALINEKLFF.